The present entry profiles one T cell receptor (beta chain) with its context. This specimen belongs to a study of blood T cell repertoires in COVID-19. Study information: Whether acute or convalescent, the COVID-19 samples came from the United States, Italy and Spain. Nucleic acid was either cDNA or gDNA, and it came from T cells, B-cell-depleted T cells, or PBMCs.

From germline, CDR1 is MGHDK and CDR2 SYGVNS. This CDR3 is 14 amino acids long. The ends were cut back, 6 bases at V and 4 bases at J, with 13 bases in the middle. Original methodology: Amplification with reference gene primers provided the estimates of nucleated cell counts. Method: immunoSEQ multiplex PCR; TCRdb's copy keeps in-frame clones and lacks some. The DNA gave D and trimming, while V, J and clone size come from that table. The sample lists 400,000 or so clones; around 84% were seen once. Sequenced sample: peripheral blood. The clonotype comes from a human donor in a cohort sampled during active COVID-19. V gene TRBV25-1 combines with J gene TRBJ2-1; perhaps TRBD1 as D (5 bases). The CDR3 DNA sequence: TGTGCCAGCAGCGACGTACAGGAGTACAATGAGCAGTTCTTC. It specifies CASSDVQEYNEQFF.